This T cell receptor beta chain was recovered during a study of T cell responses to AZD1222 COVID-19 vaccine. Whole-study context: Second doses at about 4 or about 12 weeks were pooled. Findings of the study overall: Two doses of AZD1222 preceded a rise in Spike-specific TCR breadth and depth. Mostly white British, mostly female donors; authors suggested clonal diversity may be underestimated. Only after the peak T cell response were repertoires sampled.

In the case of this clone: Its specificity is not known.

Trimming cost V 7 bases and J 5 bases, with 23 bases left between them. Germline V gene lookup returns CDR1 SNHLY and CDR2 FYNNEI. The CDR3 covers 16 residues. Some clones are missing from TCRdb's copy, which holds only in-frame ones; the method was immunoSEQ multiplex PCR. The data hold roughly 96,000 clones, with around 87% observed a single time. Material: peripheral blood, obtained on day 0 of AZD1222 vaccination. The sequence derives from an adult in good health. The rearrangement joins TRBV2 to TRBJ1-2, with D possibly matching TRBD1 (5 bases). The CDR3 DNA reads TGTGCCAGCATCTTAAGCCCAGGGAGCTTATCTTATGGCTACACCTTC. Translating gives CASILSPGSLSYGYTF. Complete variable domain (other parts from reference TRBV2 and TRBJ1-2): EPEVTQTPSHQVTQMGQEVILRCVPISNHLYFYWYRQILGQKVEFLVSFYNNEISEKSEIFDDQFSVERPDGSNFTLKIRSTKLEDSAMYFCASILSPGSLSYGYTFGSGTRLTVV.